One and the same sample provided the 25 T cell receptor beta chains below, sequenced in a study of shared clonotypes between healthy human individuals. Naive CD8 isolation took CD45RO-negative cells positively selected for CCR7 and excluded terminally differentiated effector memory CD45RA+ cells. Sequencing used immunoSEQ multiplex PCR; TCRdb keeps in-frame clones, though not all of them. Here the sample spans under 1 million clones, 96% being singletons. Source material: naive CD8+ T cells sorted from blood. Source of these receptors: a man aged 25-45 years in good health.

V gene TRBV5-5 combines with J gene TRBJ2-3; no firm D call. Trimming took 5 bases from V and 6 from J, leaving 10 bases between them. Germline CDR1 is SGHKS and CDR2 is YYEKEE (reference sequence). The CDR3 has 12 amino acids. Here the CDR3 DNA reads TGTGCCAGCAGGTTACCCGGGGATACGCAGTATTTT. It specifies CASRLPGDTQYF.

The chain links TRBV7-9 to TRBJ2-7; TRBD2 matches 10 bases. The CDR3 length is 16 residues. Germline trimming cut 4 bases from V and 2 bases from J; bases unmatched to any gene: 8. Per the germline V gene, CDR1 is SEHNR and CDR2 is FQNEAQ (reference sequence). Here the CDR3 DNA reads TGTGCCAGCAGCTCTATTCTAGCGGGAGAGCCCTACGAGCAGTACTTC. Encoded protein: CASSSILAGEPYEQYF.

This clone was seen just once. The CDR3 DNA sequence: TGTGCCAGCAGCTTAGGGGGGTTTGGGACAGATACGCAGTATTTT. The encoded protein is CASSLGGFGTDTQYF. The V and J genes are TRBV7-2 and TRBJ2-3; TRBD1 or TRBD2 may be the D gene (5 bases each). Trimming cost V 1 base and J 3 bases, with 11 bases left between them. The CDR3 has 15 amino acids. CDR1 is SGHTA, CDR2 FQGNSA, per germline.

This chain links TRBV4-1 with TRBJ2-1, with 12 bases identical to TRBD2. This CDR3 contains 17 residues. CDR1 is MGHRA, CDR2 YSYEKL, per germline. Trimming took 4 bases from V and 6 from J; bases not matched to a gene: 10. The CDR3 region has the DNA TGCGCCAGCAGCCCGGCCCCAACTAGCGGGAGGTCCAATGAGCAGTTCTTC. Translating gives CASSPAPTSGRSNEQFF.

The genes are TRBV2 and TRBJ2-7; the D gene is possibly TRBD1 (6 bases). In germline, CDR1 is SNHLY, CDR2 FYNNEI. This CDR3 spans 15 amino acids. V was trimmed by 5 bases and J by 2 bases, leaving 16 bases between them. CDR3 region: CASSSEGVIPYEQYF. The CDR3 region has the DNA TGTGCCAGCAGTTCCGAGGGGGTTATTCCCTACGAGCAGTACTTC.

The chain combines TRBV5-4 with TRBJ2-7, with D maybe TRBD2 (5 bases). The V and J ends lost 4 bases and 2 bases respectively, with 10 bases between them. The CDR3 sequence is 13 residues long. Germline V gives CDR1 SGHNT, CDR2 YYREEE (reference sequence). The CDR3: CASSLTSTYEQYF. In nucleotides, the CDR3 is TGTGCCAGCAGCCTCACTAGTACCTACGAGCAGTACTTC.

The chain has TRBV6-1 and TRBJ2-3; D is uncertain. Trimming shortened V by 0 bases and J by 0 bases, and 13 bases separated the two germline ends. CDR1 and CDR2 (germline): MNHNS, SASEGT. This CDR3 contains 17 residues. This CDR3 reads CASSEAIPFISTDTQYF. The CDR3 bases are TGTGCCAGCAGTGAAGCAATACCATTTATCAGCACAGATACGCAGTATTTT.

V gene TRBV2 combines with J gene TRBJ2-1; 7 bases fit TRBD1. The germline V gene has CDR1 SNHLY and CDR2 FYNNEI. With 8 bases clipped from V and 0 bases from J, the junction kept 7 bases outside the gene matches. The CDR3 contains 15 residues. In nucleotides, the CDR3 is TGTGCCAGCTCCCAGGGGGAGAGCTCCTACAATGAGCAGTTCTTC. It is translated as CASSQGESSYNEQFF. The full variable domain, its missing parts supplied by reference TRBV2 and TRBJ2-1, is EPEVTQTPSHQVTQMGQEVILRCVPISNHLYFYWYRQILGQKVEFLVSFYNNEISEKSEIFDDQFSVERPDGSNFTLKIRSTKLEDSAMYFCASSQGESSYNEQFFGPGTRLTVL.

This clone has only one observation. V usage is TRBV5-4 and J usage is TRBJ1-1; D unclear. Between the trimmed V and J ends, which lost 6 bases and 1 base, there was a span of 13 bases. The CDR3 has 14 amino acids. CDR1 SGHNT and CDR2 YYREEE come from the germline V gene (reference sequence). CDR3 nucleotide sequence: TGTGCCAGCACCGACGCAGGCCAGAACACTGAAGCTTTCTTT. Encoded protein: CASTDAGQNTEAFF.

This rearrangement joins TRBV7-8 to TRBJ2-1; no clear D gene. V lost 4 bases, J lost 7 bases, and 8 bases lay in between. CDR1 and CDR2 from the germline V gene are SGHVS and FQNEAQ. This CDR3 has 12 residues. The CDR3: CASSSDGNEQFF. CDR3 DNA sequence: TGTGCCAGCAGCTCCGACGGTAATGAGCAGTTCTTC.

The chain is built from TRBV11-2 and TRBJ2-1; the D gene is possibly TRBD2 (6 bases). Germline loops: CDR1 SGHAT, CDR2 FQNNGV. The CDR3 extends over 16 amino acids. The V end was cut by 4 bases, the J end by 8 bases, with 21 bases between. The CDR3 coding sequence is TGTGCCAGCAGCTCCAACGAGGGACTGCTAATGGATGAGCAGTTCTTC. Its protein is CASSSNEGLLMDEQFF. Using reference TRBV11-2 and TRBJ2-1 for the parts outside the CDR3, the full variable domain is EAGVAQSPRYKIIEKRQSVAFWCNPISGHATLYWYQQILGQGPKLLIQFQNNGVVDDSQLPKDRFSAERLKGVDSTLKIQPAKLEDSAVYLCASSSNEGLLMDEQFFGPGTRLTVL.

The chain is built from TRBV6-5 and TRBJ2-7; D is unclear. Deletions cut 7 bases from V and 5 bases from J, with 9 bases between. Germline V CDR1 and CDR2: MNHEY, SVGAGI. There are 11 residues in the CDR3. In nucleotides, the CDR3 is TGTGCCAGCACCCTTAAGGACGAGCAGTACTTC. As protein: CASTLKDEQYF.

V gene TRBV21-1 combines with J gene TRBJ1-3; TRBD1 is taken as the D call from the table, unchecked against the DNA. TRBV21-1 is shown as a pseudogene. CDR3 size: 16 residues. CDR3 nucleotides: TGTGCCAGCAGCAAACAAAGACAGCTCTCTGGAAACACCATATATTTT. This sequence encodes CASSKQRQLSGNTIYF.

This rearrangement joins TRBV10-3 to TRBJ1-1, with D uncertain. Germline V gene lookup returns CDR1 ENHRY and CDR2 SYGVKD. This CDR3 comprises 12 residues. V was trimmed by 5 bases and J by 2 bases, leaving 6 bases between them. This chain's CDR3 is CAISPSNTEAFF. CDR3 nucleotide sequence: TGTGCCATCAGTCCCAGTAACACTGAAGCTTTCTTT.

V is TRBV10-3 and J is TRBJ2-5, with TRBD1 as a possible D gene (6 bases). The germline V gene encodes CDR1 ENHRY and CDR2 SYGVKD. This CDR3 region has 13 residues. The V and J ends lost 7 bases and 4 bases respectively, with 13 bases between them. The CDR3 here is CAIMALGGETQYF. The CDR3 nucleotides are TGTGCCATCATGGCCCTAGGGGGAGAGACCCAGTACTTC.

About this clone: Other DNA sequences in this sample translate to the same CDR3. CDR3 in amino acids: CASSLVEGTYNEQFF. CDR3 DNA: TGCGCCAGCAGCTTGGTTGAGGGTACCTACAATGAGCAGTTCTTC. The chain employs TRBV5-1 and TRBJ2-1; tentative D call: TRBD2 (5 bases). This CDR3 contains 15 residues. In germline, CDR1 is SGHRS, CDR2 YFSETQ. Trimming removed 0 bases at V and 2 bases at J, with 9 bases between.

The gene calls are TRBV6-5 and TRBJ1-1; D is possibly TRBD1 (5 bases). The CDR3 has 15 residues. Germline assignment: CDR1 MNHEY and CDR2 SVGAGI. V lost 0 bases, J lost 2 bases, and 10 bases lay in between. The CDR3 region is CASSYSGGDNTEAFF. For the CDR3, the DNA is TGTGCCAGCAGTTACTCGGGAGGGGACAACACTGAAGCTTTCTTT.

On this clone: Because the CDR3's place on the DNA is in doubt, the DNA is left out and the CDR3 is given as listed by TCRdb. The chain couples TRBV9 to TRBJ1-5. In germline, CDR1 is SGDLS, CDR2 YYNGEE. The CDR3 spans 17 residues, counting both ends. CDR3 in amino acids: CASSVGPGPISNQPQHF.

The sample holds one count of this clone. The CDR3 DNA sequence: TGTGCCAGCAGTGCCGTTCAGGGGGCGGGCGAGCAGTACTTC. It codes for CASSAVQGAGEQYF. This chain uses TRBV25-1 with TRBJ2-7, with 8 bases fitting TRBD1. Germline V gene lookup returns CDR1 MGHDK and CDR2 SYGVNS. The CDR3 is 14 amino acids. Trimming took 4 bases from V and 6 from J; bases not matched to a gene: 8.

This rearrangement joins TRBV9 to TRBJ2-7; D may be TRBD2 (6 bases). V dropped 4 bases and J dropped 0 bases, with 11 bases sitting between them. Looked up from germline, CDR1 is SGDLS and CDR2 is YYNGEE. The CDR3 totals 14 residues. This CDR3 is CASSSGLYSYEQYF. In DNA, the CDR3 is TGTGCCAGCAGCTCGGGACTCTACTCCTACGAGCAGTACTTC.

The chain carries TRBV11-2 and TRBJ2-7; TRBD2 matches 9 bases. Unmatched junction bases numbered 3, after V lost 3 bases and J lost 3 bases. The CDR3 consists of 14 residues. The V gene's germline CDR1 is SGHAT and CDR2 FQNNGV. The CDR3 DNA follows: TGTGCCAGCAGCTTGGCTAGCGGGAACTACGAGCAGTACTTC. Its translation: CASSLASGNYEQYF.

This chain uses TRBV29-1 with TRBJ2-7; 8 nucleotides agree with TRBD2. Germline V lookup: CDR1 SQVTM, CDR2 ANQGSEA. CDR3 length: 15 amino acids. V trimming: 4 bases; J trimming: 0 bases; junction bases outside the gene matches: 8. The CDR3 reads CSVGGLAGSSYEQYF. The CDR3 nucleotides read TGCAGCGTTGGTGGATTAGCGGGGTCCTCCTACGAGCAGTACTTC.

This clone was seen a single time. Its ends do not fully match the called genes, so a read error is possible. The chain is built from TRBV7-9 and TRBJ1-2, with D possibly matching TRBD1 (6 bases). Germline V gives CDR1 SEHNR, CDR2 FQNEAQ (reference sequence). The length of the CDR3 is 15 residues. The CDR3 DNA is TGTGCCAGCAGCTTAGAAGGGCAGGGGATCTATAGCTACACCTTC. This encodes CASSLEGQGIYSYTF.

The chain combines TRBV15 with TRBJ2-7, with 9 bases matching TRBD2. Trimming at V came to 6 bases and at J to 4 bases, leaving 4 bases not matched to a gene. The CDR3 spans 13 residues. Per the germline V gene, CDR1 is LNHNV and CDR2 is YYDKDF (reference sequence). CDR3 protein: CATRSGRMYEQYF. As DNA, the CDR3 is TGTGCCACCAGAAGCGGGAGGATGTACGAGCAGTACTTC.

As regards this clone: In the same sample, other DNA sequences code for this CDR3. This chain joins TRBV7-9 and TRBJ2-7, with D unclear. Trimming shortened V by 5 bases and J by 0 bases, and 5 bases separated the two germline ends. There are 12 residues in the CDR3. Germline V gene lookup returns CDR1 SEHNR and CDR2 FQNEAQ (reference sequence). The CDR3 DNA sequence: TGTGCCAGCAGCCTGAGCTCCTACGAGCAGTACTTC. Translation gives CASSLSSYEQYF.